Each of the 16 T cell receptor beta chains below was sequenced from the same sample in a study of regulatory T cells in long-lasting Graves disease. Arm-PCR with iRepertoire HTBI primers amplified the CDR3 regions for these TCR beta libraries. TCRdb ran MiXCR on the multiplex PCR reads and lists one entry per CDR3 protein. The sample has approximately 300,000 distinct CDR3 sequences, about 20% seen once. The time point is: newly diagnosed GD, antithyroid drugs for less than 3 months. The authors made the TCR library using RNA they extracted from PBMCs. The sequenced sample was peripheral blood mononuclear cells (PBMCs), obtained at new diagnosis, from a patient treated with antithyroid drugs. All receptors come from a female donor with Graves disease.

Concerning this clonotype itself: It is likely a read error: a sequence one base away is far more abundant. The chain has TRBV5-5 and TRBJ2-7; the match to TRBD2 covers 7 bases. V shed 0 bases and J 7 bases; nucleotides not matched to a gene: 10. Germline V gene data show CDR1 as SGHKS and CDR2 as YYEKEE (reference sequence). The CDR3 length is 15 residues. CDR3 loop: CASSLVLADYNEQYF. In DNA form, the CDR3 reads TGTGCCAGCAGCTTGGTTCTAGCGGATTACAATGAGCAGTACTTC. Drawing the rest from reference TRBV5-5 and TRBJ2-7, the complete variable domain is DAGVTQSPTHLIKTRGQQVTLRCSPISGHKSVSWYQQVLGQGPQFIFQYYEKEERGRGNFPDRFSARQFPNYSSELNVNALLLGDSALYLCASSLVLADYNEQYFGPGTRLTVT.

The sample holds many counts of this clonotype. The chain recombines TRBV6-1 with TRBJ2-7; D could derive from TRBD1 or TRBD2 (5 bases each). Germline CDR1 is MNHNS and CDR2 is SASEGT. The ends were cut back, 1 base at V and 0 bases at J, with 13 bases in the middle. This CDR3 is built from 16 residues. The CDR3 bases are TGTGCCAGCAGTGAAGACGAGGGGTCGGGCTCCTACGAGCAGTACTTC. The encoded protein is CASSEDEGSGSYEQYF.

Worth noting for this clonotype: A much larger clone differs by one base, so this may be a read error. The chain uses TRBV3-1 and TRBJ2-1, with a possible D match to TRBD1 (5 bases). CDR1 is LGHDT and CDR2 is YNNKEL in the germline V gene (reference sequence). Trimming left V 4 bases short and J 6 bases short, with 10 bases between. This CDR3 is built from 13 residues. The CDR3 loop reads CASSLGAGNEQFF. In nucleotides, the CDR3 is TGTGCCAGCAGCCTAGGGGCAGGCAATGAGCAGTTCTTC.

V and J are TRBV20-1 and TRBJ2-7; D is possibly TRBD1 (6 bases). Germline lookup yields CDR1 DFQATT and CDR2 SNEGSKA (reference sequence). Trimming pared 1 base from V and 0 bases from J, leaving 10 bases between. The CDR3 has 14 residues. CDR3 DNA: TGCAGTGCTAGAGGGGGGCTGGGCTCCTACGAGCAGTACTTC. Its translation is CSARGGLGSYEQYF.

CDR3 loop: CASSPRGLAFSYEQYF. CDR3 bases: TGCGCCAGCAGTCCTCGGGGACTAGCGTTCTCCTACGAGCAGTACTTC. The V call is TRBV10-1, the J call TRBJ2-7; TRBD2 agrees at 10 bases. The CDR3 length is 16 residues. The junction had 7 bases not matched to a gene; V was cut back by 5 bases and J by 0 bases. Germline CDR1 and CDR2: WNHNN and SYGVQD (reference sequence).

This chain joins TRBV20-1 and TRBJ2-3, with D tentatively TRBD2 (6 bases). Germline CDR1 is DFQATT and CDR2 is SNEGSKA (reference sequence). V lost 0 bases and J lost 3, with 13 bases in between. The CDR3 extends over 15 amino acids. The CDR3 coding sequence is TGCAGTGCTAGAGATGGAGGGTTTGGGACAGATACGCAGTATTTT. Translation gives CSARDGGFGTDTQYF.

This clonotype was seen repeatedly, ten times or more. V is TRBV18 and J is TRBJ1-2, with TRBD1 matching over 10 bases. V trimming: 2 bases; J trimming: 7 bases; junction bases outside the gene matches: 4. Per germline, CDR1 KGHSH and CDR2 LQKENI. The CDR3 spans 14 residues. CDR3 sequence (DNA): TGTGCCAGCTCACCAGGGACAGGGGAACCTGGCTACACCTTC. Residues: CASSPGTGEPGYTF.

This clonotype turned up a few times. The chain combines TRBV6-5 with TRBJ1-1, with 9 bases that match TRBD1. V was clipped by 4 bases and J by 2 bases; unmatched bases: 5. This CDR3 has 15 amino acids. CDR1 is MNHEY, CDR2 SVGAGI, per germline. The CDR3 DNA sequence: TGTGCCAGCAGTTCATGGGACAGGGTCAACACTGAAGCTTTCTTT. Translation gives CASSSWDRVNTEAFF.

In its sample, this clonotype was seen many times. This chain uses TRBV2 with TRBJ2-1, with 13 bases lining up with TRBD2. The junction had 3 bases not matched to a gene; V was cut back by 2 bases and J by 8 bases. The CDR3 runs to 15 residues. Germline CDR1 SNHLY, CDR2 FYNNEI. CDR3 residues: CASSELLAGGYEQFF. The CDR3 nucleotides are TGTGCCAGCAGTGAATTACTAGCGGGAGGGTATGAGCAGTTCTTC.

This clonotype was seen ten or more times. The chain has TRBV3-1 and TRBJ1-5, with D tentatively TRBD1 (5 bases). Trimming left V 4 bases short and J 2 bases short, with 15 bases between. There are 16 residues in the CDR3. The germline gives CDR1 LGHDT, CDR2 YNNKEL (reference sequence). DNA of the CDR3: TGTGCCAGCAGCCTTGGACTGGGGCAAGGCAATCAGCCCCAGCATTTT. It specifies CASSLGLGQGNQPQHF.

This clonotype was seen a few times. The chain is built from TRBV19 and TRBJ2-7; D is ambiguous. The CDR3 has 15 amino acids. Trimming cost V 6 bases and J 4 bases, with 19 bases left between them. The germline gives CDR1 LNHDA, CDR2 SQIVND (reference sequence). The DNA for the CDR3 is TGTGCCAGTAGCCCCCGTGGGGTAAACGGTTACGAGCAGTACTTC. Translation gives CASSPRGVNGYEQYF.

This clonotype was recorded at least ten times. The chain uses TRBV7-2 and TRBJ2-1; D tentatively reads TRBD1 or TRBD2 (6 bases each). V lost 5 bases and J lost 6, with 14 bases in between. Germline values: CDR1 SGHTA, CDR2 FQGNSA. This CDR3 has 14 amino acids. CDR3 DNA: TGTGCCAGCAGCCCAGGGGACTTTTCCAATGAGCAGTTCTTC. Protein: CASSPGDFSNEQFF.

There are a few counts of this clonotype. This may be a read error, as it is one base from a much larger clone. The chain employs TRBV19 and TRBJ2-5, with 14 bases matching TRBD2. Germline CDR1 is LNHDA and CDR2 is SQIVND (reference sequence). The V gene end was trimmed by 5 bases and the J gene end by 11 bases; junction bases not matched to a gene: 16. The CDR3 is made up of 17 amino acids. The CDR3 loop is CASSASRLAGGPDEQYF. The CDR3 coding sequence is TGTGCCAGTAGTGCATCCCGACTAGCGGGAGGGCCAGATGAGCAGTACTTC.

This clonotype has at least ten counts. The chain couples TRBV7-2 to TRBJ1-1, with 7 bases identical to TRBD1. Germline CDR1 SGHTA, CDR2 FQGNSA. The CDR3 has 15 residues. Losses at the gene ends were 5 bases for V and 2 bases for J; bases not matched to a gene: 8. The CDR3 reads CASSLRTGLNTEAFF. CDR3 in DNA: TGTGCCAGCAGCCTTCGGACAGGATTAAACACTGAAGCTTTCTTT.

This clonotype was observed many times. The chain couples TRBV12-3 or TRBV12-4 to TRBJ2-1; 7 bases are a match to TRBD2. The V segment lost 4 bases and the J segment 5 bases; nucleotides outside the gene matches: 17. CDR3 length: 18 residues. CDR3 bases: TGTGCCAGCAGTTCCCAAACCCTGACTAGCATAGTCGACAATGAGCAGTTCTTC. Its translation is CASSSQTLTSIVDNEQFF.

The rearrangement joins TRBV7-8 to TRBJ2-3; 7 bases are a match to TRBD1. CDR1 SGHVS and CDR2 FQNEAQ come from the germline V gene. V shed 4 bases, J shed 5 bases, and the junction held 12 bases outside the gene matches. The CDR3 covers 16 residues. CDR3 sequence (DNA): TGTGCCAGCAGCTACCGGGACAGTGGGTTGAAAGATACGCAGTATTTT. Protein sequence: CASSYRDSGLKDTQYF.